The 5 T cell receptor beta chains in this list originate from one sample, sequenced in a study of CD8 T cells in Susac syndrome. RNA, at roughly 0.5 to 1 ug, was reverse transcribed with random hexamers. Using its own MiXCR run on the immunoSEQ multiplex PCR reads, TCRdb lists one record per CDR3 protein. The sample contains a few hundred thousand distinct CDR3 sequences, roughly 81% of which appear only once. What was sequenced was CD8+ T cells from PBMCs. Receptors were obtained from a human donor with multiple sclerosis.

V usage is TRBV2 and J usage is TRBJ2-7, with 9 nucleotides matching TRBD2. CDR3 size: 17 residues. The V gene end was trimmed by 1 base and the J gene end by 4 bases; junction bases not matched to a gene: 11. Per the germline V gene, CDR1 is SNHLY and CDR2 is FYNNEI. CDR3 coding DNA: TGTGCCAGCAGTGAAGGCCCTCCGGCTAGCGGGACTTACGAGCAGTACTTC. This translates into CASSEGPPASGTYEQYF.

This clonotype has a single count. V and J are TRBV20-1 and TRBJ1-5, with D possibly matching TRBD1 (6 bases). There are 14 residues in the CDR3. V was trimmed by 0 bases and J by 7 bases, leaving 13 bases between them. CDR1 is DFQATT, CDR2 SNEGSKA, per germline (reference sequence). CDR3 DNA: TGCAGTGCTAGAGATAGGGCAGGGGAGCAGCCCCAGCATTTT. It yields the protein CSARDRAGEQPQHF.

The chain carries TRBV7-9 and TRBJ1-2, with a weak D call TRBD1 (6 bases). Per germline, CDR1 SEHNR and CDR2 FQNEAQ (reference sequence). V was trimmed by 3 bases and J by 6 bases, leaving 11 bases between them. This CDR3 has 13 amino acids. For the CDR3, the DNA is TGTGCCAGCAGCTTCCGGGGGCGGAATGGCTACACCTTC. Translated, it gives CASSFRGRNGYTF. Full variable domain (rest looked up from reference TRBV7-9 and TRBJ1-2): DTGVSQNPRHKITKRGQNVTFRCDPISEHNRLYWYRQTLGQGPEFLTYFQNEAQLEKSRLLSDRFSAERPKGSFSTLEIQRTEQGDSAMYLCASSFRGRNGYTFGSGTRLTVV.

The chain is built from TRBV7-9 and TRBJ1-2, with 8 bases lining up with TRBD1. Germline V gives CDR1 SEHNR, CDR2 FQNEAQ (reference sequence). J gave up 8 bases and V 6 bases, and 14 bases lay outside the gene matches. There are 15 residues in the CDR3. The CDR3 DNA is TGTGCCAGCAGGGCCCCGACAGGGGAGATTCGGGGCTACACCTTC. Translating gives CASRAPTGEIRGYTF.

This clonotype was seen a handful of times. The chain carries TRBV6-6 and TRBJ1-5; D is perhaps TRBD1 (5 bases). Deletions cut 3 bases from V and 4 bases from J, with 13 bases between. The CDR3 has 15 amino acids. Germline V gene lookup returns CDR1 MNHNY and CDR2 SVGAGI (reference sequence). This CDR3 reads CASSYSGDRNQPQHF. The DNA of the CDR3 is TGTGCCAGCAGTTATTCGGGGGACCGAAATCAGCCCCAGCATTTT.